This T cell receptor (beta chain) was sequenced during a study of control samples from healthy donors and cancer patients. Here immunoSEQ multiplex PCR was the method, and the copy in TCRdb shows in-frame clones only, minus some. The data contain about 120,000 clones, about 90% of them singletons. J gave up 12 bases and V 3 bases, and 11 bases lay outside the gene matches. Germline CDR1 is GTSNPN and CDR2 is SVGIG (reference sequence). The CDR3 is 13 residues long. Input material: blood. The chain joins TRBV30 to TRBJ2-1; 7 positions match TRBD1. The sequence derives from a man aged 55 to 70 in good health. CDR3 amino acids: CAWSGQAPNWQFF. Written as DNA, the CDR3 is TGTGCCTGGAGCGGACAGGCTCCTAATTGGCAGTTCTTC.